This T cell receptor beta chain was recorded in a study of T cells after yellow fever vaccination. The germline CDR1 and CDR2 sequences are SGHRS and YFSETQ. Unmatched junction bases numbered 2, after V lost 4 bases and J lost 4 bases. The CDR3 totals 13 residues. They built TCR cDNA with 5'RACE template switching, a step that put in a universal primer site and UMIs. TCRdb processed the 5' RACE reads anew with MiXCR; each CDR3 protein has one entry. The sample gives fewer than 450,000 distinct CDR3 sequences, roughly 8.6% of which show up once; approximately 18% is in the top ten. The chain carries TRBV5-1 and TRBJ2-3; 8 bases align to TRBD2. This receptor was taken from a man between 18 and 29 years old who received the YFV17D yellow fever vaccine. The sample was PBMCs, taken roughly seven weeks after the first yellow fever vaccination. The CDR3 spells CASSPGLADTQYF. CDR3 bases: TGCGCCAGCAGCCCGGGACTAGCAGATACGCAGTATTTT. Full variable domain (outside the CDR3, taken from reference TRBV5-1 and TRBJ2-3): KAGVTQTPRYLIKTRGQQVTLSCSPISGHRSVSWYQQTPGQGLQFLFEYFSETQRNKGNFPGRFSGRQFSNSRSEMNVSTLELGDSALYLCASSPGLADTQYFGPGTRLTVL.